This T cell receptor (beta chain) is from a study of blood T cell repertoires in COVID-19. Across the whole study: The United States, Italy and Spain provided the acute and convalescent COVID-19 samples. PBMCs, B-cell-depleted T cells, or T cells were the source of the cDNA or gDNA that made up the material.

Per the original data handling: Amplification of reference gene primers provided the estimated nucleated cell counts. Here immunoSEQ multiplex PCR was the method, and the copy in TCRdb shows in-frame clones only, minus some. V and J calls and clone size are those listed in that table; D and trimming were worked out from the DNA. The data contain 270,000 or so clones, over 75% of them singletons. V lost 4 bases and J lost 3, with 12 bases in between. This CDR3 contains 14 residues. Germline loops: CDR1 MNHEY, CDR2 SVGAGI. The rearrangement joins TRBV6-5 to TRBJ2-5, with D uncertain. Sequences were obtained from peripheral blood. The receptor's source is a human donor in a cohort sampled during active COVID-19. The CDR3 reads CASSSGGGKETQYF. The CDR3, as DNA: TGTGCCAGCAGTTCCGGCGGCGGTAAAGAGACCCAGTACTTC.